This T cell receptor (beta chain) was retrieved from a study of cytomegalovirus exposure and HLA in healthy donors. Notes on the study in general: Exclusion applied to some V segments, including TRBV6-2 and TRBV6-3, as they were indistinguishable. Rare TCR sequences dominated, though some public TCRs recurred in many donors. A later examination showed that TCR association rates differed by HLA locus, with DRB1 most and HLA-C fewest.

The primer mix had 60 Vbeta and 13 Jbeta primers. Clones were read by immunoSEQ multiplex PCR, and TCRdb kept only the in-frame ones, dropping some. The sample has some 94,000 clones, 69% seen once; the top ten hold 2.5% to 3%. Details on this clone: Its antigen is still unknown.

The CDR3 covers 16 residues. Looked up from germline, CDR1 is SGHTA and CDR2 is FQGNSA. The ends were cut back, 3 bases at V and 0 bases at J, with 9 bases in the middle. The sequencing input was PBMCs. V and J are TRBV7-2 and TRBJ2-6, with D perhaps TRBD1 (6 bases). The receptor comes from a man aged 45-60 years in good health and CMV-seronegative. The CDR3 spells CASSFQGLSGANVLTF. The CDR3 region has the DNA TGTGCCAGCAGCTTCCAGGGGCTCTCTGGGGCCAACGTCCTGACTTTC.